These 18 T cell receptor beta chains originate from one sample sequenced in a study of blood T cell repertoires in COVID-19. Data came from immunoSEQ multiplex PCR; TCRdb stores just in-frame clones and leaves some out. Of about 210,000 clones listed, about 88% are singletons. Sequencing input: peripheral blood. The source of these receptors is a man aged 65 to 85 with acute or convalescent COVID-19.

This clone was found a few times. J is TRBJ1-1 and V is TRBV19; 8 positions agree with TRBD1. After removal of 5 bases from V and 1 base from J, the junction contained 3 bases not matched to a gene. Per germline, CDR1 LNHDA and CDR2 SQIVND (reference sequence). The CDR3 spans 14 residues. The CDR3 coding sequence is TGTGCCAGTAGTCGGACAGGGACGAACACTGAAGCTTTCTTT. As protein: CASSRTGTNTEAFF.

The V call is TRBV7-9, the J call TRBJ1-2; 7 bases match TRBD1. The CDR3 runs 14 residues. Losses at the gene ends were 9 bases for V and 3 bases for J; bases not matched to a gene: 10. Germline CDR1 reads SEHNR; CDR2 reads FQNEAQ (reference sequence). Written as DNA, the CDR3 is TGTGCCAGTTCCGAAAACAGGGGTGACTATGGCTACACCTTC. It is translated as CASSENRGDYGYTF. Supplemented by reference TRBV7-9 and TRBJ1-2, the full variable domain reads DTGVSQNPRHKITKRGQNVTFRCDPISEHNRLYWYRQTLGQGPEFLTYFQNEAQLEKSRLLSDRFSAERPKGSFSTLEIQRTEQGDSAMYLCASSENRGDYGYTFGSGTRLTVV.

The chain uses TRBV6-6 and TRBJ2-3, with 10 bases aligning to TRBD2. The germline V gene has CDR1 MNHNY and CDR2 SVGAGI (reference sequence). Trimming took 8 bases from V and 3 from J; bases not matched to a gene: 2. The CDR3 spans 13 residues. For the CDR3, the DNA is TGTGCCAGCTCTAGCGGGAGTACAGATACGCAGTATTTT. Its protein product is CASSSGSTDTQYF.

The chain couples TRBV29-1 to TRBJ1-5, with TRBD1 as a possible D gene (6 bases). This CDR3 comprises 17 residues. Germline V lookup: CDR1 SQVTM, CDR2 ANQGSEA. Trimming removed 0 bases at V and 0 bases at J, with 15 bases between. The CDR3 is CSVEDRGLNYSNQPQHF. The DNA for the CDR3 is TGCAGCGTTGAAGACAGGGGTCTTAATTATAGCAATCAGCCCCAGCATTTT.

V usage is TRBV7-2 and J usage is TRBJ1-1; 9 bases are a match to TRBD1. Germline V CDR1 and CDR2: SGHTA, FQGNSA. This CDR3 contains 13 residues. Germline trimming cut 10 bases from V and 4 bases from J; bases unmatched to any gene: 7. CDR3 coding DNA: TGTGCCACCTACAGGGGGCTGGGCACTGAAGCTTTCTTT. This codes for CATYRGLGTEAFF.

CDR3 sequence reads: CASSHRPSGVNTEAFF. In DNA form, the CDR3 reads TGTGCCAGCAGCCACCGCCCCTCGGGGGTGAACACTGAAGCTTTCTTT. This chain uses TRBV14 with TRBJ1-1, with a weak D call TRBD1 (5 bases). V lost 3 bases, J lost 0 bases, and 14 bases lay in between. Per germline, CDR1 SGHDN and CDR2 FVKESK. The CDR3 consists of 16 residues.

The chain has TRBV28 and TRBJ2-5, with 9 bases identical to TRBD2. Germline values: CDR1 MDHEN, CDR2 SYDVKM. The CDR3 loop spans 15 amino acids. J lost 6 bases, V lost 8 bases, and 13 bases had no gene match. This CDR3 is CASYSLAGGPQTQYF. Here the CDR3 DNA reads TGTGCCAGCTACTCTTTGGCGGGAGGGCCCCAGACCCAGTACTTC.

In the case of this clone: Other DNA sequences in the same sample also yield this CDR3. J is TRBJ2-7 and V is TRBV6-5; 11 bases are shared with TRBD2. With 0 bases clipped from V and 0 bases from J, the junction kept 1 base outside the gene matches. Germline assignment: CDR1 MNHEY and CDR2 SVGAGI. The CDR3 runs to 16 residues. The CDR3: CASSYSGTSGSYEQYF. The CDR3 bases are TGTGCCAGCAGTTACTCCGGGACTAGCGGCTCCTACGAGCAGTACTTC.

V usage is TRBV20-1 and J usage is TRBJ1-5; D possibly corresponds to TRBD1 (6 bases). The CDR3 is 15 amino acids. Germline CDR1 reads DFQATT; CDR2 reads SNEGSKA (reference sequence). V was pared by 3 bases and J by 2 bases, with 14 bases between. CDR3 region: CSASWGGAGNQPQHF. CDR3 sequence (DNA): TGCAGTGCTAGTTGGGGGGGCGCGGGCAATCAGCCCCAGCATTTT.

CDR3 DNA: TGCAGCGTCCGCGGACGGGGAGAGGTCGAAAAACTGTTTTTT. It is translated as CSVRGRGEVEKLFF. The gene calls are TRBV29-1 and TRBJ1-4, with D uncertain. Between the trimmed V and J ends, which lost 6 bases and 8 bases, there was a span of 19 bases. CDR1 and CDR2 from the germline V gene are SQVTM and ANQGSEA. CDR3 length equals 14 residues.

This chain links TRBV21-1 with TRBJ2-3; the table's D call of TRBD1 was not tested on the DNA. TRBV21-1 is a known pseudogene. This CDR3 comprises 15 residues. In DNA, the CDR3 is TGTGCCAGCAGCAAAGTCCCAGGGGGCACAGATACGCAGTATTTT. Its protein is CASSKVPGGTDTQYF.

The J gene is TRBJ2-7, the V gene TRBV14; 7 bases fit TRBD2. V lost 6 bases and J lost 5; bases outside the gene matches: 7. Germline V gene sequence: CDR1 SGHDN, CDR2 FVKESK. The CDR3 totals 13 residues. The CDR3 DNA sequence: TGTGCCAGCAGGTTGGGAGGGGCAAACGAGCAGTACTTC. This codes for CASRLGGANEQYF.

This chain joins TRBV5-1 and TRBJ2-1, with TRBD2 matching 12 bases. The germline V gene encodes CDR1 SGHRS and CDR2 YFSETQ. The CDR3 spans 16 residues. The V segment lost 8 bases and the J segment 6 bases; nucleotides outside the gene matches: 12. The CDR3 DNA sequence: TGCGCCAGTACCCGAGGGGAGACTAGCGGGAGCAATGAGCAGTTCTTC. Amino acid sequence: CASTRGETSGSNEQFF.

The chain recombines TRBV27 with TRBJ2-1, with 12 bases that match TRBD2. The CDR3 contains 18 residues. Germline V gene data show CDR1 as MNHEY and CDR2 as SMNVEV (reference sequence). Trimming cost V 10 bases and J 0 bases; bases outside gene matches: 13. CDR3 coding DNA: TGTGCCACCCAACCGGGACTAGCGGGCATACACTCCTACAATGAGCAGTTCTTC. Translated, it gives CATQPGLAGIHSYNEQFF.

The rearrangement uses TRBV20-1 and TRBJ2-1; D remains unclear. The germline CDR1 and CDR2 sequences are DFQATT and SNEGSKA (reference sequence). The V end was cut by 3 bases, the J end by 3 bases, with 12 bases between. The CDR3 consists of 14 residues. The CDR3 sequence: CSASGARNYNEQFF. The DNA for the CDR3 is TGCAGTGCTAGTGGCGCTAGAAACTACAATGAGCAGTTCTTC.

V usage is TRBV5-1 and J usage is TRBJ1-2; D gene uncertain. The CDR3 has 15 amino acids. CDR1 SGHRS and CDR2 YFSETQ come from the germline V gene. Trimming removed 4 bases at V and 4 bases at J, with 17 bases between. CDR3 loop: CASSPTPGTVYGYTF. CDR3 DNA sequence: TGCGCCAGCAGCCCGACCCCGGGTACTGTCTATGGCTACACCTTC.

The chain carries TRBV19 and TRBJ1-1, with a possible D match to TRBD1 (5 bases). Germline CDR1 is LNHDA and CDR2 is SQIVND (reference sequence). This CDR3 has 16 residues. The V and J ends lost 0 bases and 9 bases respectively, with 20 bases between them. CDR3 amino acids: CASSIEAGGGESQAFF. Written as DNA, the CDR3 is TGTGCCAGTAGTATAGAGGCCGGCGGGGGGGAATCCCAAGCTTTCTTT.

The chain uses TRBV5-4 and TRBJ2-1, with D tentatively TRBD2 (5 bases). Trimming removed 4 bases at V and 6 bases at J, with 5 bases between. Germline V gene lookup returns CDR1 SGHNT and CDR2 YYREEE (reference sequence). The CDR3 has 11 amino acids. CDR3 nucleotides: TGTGCCAGCAGCGCGGGCAATGAGCAGTTCTTC. Protein product: CASSAGNEQFF.